Following are 19 T cell receptor beta chains from one sample sequenced in a study of blood T cell repertoires in COVID-19. Sequencing was performed with immunoSEQ multiplex PCR; in TCRdb, only in-frame clones are kept and a portion is missing. Of about 220,000 clones listed, around 90% were seen once; the top ten hold approximately 2.4%. The sequenced sample was PBMCs or T cells enriched from blood (not recorded which). All receptors come from a woman in her twenties or thirties with acute COVID-19.

The chain has TRBV6-6 and TRBJ1-1; D perhaps matches TRBD1 (5 bases). The V end was cut by 10 bases, the J end by 8 bases, with 11 bases between. This CDR3 has 10 residues. Germline V gene data show CDR1 as MNHNY and CDR2 as SVGAGI (reference sequence). The CDR3 DNA follows: TGTGCCACCAGGGAGCGAGAAGCTTTCTTT. Translating gives CATREREAFF.

CDR3 protein: CASTGANYGYTF. The DNA for the CDR3 is TGTGCCAGCACGGGGGCTAACTATGGCTACACCTTC. The gene calls are TRBV12-3 or TRBV12-4 and TRBJ1-2; maybe TRBD1 (5 bases). This CDR3 spans 12 amino acids. The germline V and J ends were trimmed by 7 bases and 0 bases, with 6 bases remaining between them.

The gene calls are TRBV5-1 and TRBJ1-6; D may be TRBD1 (6 bases). This CDR3 has 14 amino acids. Trimming shortened V by 4 bases and J by 8 bases, and 13 bases separated the two germline ends. Looked up from germline, CDR1 is SGHRS and CDR2 is YFSETQ. Written as DNA, the CDR3 is TGCGCCAGCAGCCTGACAGGCGGCGATTCACCCCTCCACTTT. Amino acid sequence: CASSLTGGDSPLHF. Full variable domain (rest looked up from reference TRBV5-1 and TRBJ1-6): KAGVTQTPRYLIKTRGQQVTLSCSPISGHRSVSWYQQTPGQGLQFLFEYFSETQRNKGNFPGRFSGRQFSNSRSEMNVSTLELGDSALYLCASSLTGGDSPLHFGNGTRLTVT.

This clone was observed a single time. This rearrangement joins TRBV4-1 to TRBJ2-7; 10 bases map to TRBD2. The V gene's germline CDR1 is MGHRA and CDR2 YSYEKL. This CDR3 region has 17 residues. The trim removed 4 bases at V and 0 bases at J, leaving 9 bases unmatched. For the CDR3, the DNA is TGCGCCAGCAGCCGTGGTAGCGGGGGGATGAGCTCCTACGAGCAGTACTTC. Its translation: CASSRGSGGMSSYEQYF.

The gene calls are TRBV3-1 (or the pseudogene TRBV3-2) and TRBJ2-3; 9 nucleotides agree with TRBD2. V shed 6 bases and J 4 bases; nucleotides not matched to a gene: 8. This CDR3 contains 15 residues. Looked up from germline, CDR1 is LGHDT and CDR2 is YNNKEL (reference sequence). The CDR3 spells CASSFRGGASDTQYF. DNA for the CDR3: TGTGCCAGCAGTTTTCGCGGGGGGGCCTCAGATACGCAGTATTTT.

This chain connects TRBV7-2 to TRBJ2-1, with D possibly TRBD2 on 6 matching bases. CDR3 length: 17 amino acids. The ends were cut back, 5 bases at V and 3 bases at J, with 20 bases in the middle. Germline-derived CDR1 and CDR2 are SGHTA and FQGNSA. CDR3 sequence: CASSPTASGGDYNEQFF. CDR3 nucleotides: TGTGCCAGCAGCCCTACTGCATCGGGCGGGGACTACAATGAGCAGTTCTTC.

The V call is TRBV18, the J call TRBJ2-7; TRBD1 matches at 9 bases. Germline CDR1 is KGHSH and CDR2 is LQKENI. The CDR3 is 14 amino acids. V dropped 6 bases and J dropped 3; count of bases not matched to a gene: 6. This CDR3 is CASSYRQGVYEQYF. The CDR3 coding sequence is TGTGCCAGCTCGTACAGACAGGGGGTCTACGAGCAGTACTTC. The whole variable domain, remainder taken from reference TRBV18 and TRBJ2-7, is NAGVMQNPRHLVRRRGQEARLRCSPMKGHSHVYWYRQLPEEGLKFMVYLQKENIIDESGMPKERFSAEFPKEGPSILRIQQVVRGDSAAYFCASSYRQGVYEQYFGPGTRLTVT.

The CDR3 region has the DNA TGTGCCAGCAGCTTAGTAGCGGGGGGCTGGGACGGGGAGCTGTTTTTT. Its protein product is CASSLVAGGWDGELFF. The V and J genes are TRBV11-2 and TRBJ2-2, with 10 bases fitting TRBD2. Germline V gene data show CDR1 as SGHAT and CDR2 as FQNNGV. This CDR3 region has 16 residues. V lost 1 base, J lost 7 bases, and 6 bases stayed unmatched.

On this clone itself: This same CDR3 is encoded by further DNA sequences in the sample. V and J are TRBV19 and TRBJ2-3; D is perhaps TRBD1 (5 bases). Trimming left V 1 base short and J 4 bases short, with 6 bases between. The CDR3 runs to 13 residues. Germline values: CDR1 LNHDA, CDR2 SQIVND (reference sequence). Here the CDR3 reads CASSIGRADTQYF. CDR3 sequence (DNA): TGTGCCAGTAGTATAGGCAGGGCAGATACGCAGTATTTT.

This chain uses TRBV6-5 with TRBJ1-4; TRBD1 aligns across 8 bases. The germline gives CDR1 MNHEY, CDR2 SVGAGI. Losses at the gene ends were 4 bases for V and 7 bases for J; bases not matched to a gene: 11. The CDR3 contains 16 residues. This CDR3 is CASSSGAGGLREKLFF. CDR3 bases: TGTGCCAGCAGTTCGGGGGCAGGGGGCCTTCGTGAAAAACTGTTTTTT.

This chain uses TRBV6-5 with TRBJ2-7, with D possibly being TRBD1 (6 bases). Per the germline V gene, CDR1 is MNHEY and CDR2 is SVGAGI. Trimming took off 1 base at V and 2 bases at J, with 15 bases between the two ends. The CDR3 extends over 16 amino acids. This CDR3 reads CASSYLEQGEAYEQYF. CDR3 DNA: TGTGCCAGCAGTTACTTGGAACAGGGTGAAGCCTACGAGCAGTACTTC.

The rearrangement uses TRBV3-1 (or the pseudogene TRBV3-2) and TRBJ1-1, with 7 positions matching TRBD1. V shed 3 bases and J 0 bases; nucleotides not matched to a gene: 4. This CDR3 spans 15 amino acids. Germline lookup yields CDR1 LGHDT and CDR2 YNNKEL (reference sequence). CDR3 in amino acids: CASSQRTGVNTEAFF. Written as DNA, the CDR3 is TGTGCCAGCAGCCAGCGGACAGGCGTGAACACTGAAGCTTTCTTT.

The V gene is TRBV7-2, the J gene TRBJ1-2, with D hard to call. V lost 5 bases and J lost 2, with 6 bases in between. Germline V gene lookup returns CDR1 SGHTA and CDR2 FQGNSA. The CDR3 consists of 12 residues. The CDR3 coding sequence is TGTGCCAGCAGCCTCGGGAACTATGGCTACACCTTC. Its protein product is CASSLGNYGYTF. Full variable domain (missing parts from reference TRBV7-2 and TRBJ1-2): GAGVSQSPSNKVTEKGKDVELRCDPISGHTALYWYRQSLGQGLEFLIYFQGNSAPDKSGLPSDRFSAERTGGSVSTLTIQRTQQEDSAVYLCASSLGNYGYTFGSGTRLTVV.

The J gene is TRBJ1-1, the V gene TRBV11-2, with a possible D match to TRBD1 (6 bases). This CDR3 is 15 amino acids long. With 5 bases removed from V and 3 bases from J, the gap between germline ends came to 16 bases. Germline lookup yields CDR1 SGHAT and CDR2 FQNNGV. CDR3 protein: CASSPRQVGDTEAFF. CDR3 nucleotides: TGTGCCAGCAGCCCGCGACAGGTGGGGGACACTGAAGCTTTCTTT.

The rearrangement uses TRBV5-1 and TRBJ2-2; D is unclear. Germline-derived CDR1 and CDR2 are SGHRS and YFSETQ. This CDR3 is built from 14 residues. The germline V and J ends were trimmed by 5 bases and 4 bases, with 12 bases remaining between them. The CDR3 loop is CASSLLPGTGELFF. The DNA of the CDR3 is TGCGCCAGCAGTTTACTCCCTGGCACCGGGGAGCTGTTTTTT.

The genes are TRBV15 and TRBJ1-4; 11 positions match TRBD1. J gave up 2 bases and V 8 bases, and 13 bases lay outside the gene matches. Germline loops: CDR1 LNHNV, CDR2 YYDKDF (reference sequence). The CDR3 spans 18 residues. CDR3 residues: CATYHSGTGGVTNEKLFF. CDR3 DNA sequence: TGTGCCACCTATCACTCCGGGACAGGGGGAGTGACTAATGAAAAACTGTTTTTT. Using reference TRBV15 and TRBJ1-4 for the parts outside the CDR3, the full variable domain is DAMVIQNPRYQVTQFGKPVTLSCSQTLNHNVMYWYQQKSSQAPKLLFHYYDKDFNNEADTPDNFQSRRPNTSFCFLDIRSPGLGDTAMYLCATYHSGTGGVTNEKLFFGSGTQLSVL.

The V gene is TRBV7-2, the J gene TRBJ1-3, with 10 bases lining up with TRBD1. The V gene end was trimmed by 6 bases and the J gene end by 2 bases; junction bases not matched to a gene: 4. Germline CDR1 and CDR2: SGHTA and FQGNSA. CDR3 length: 15 residues. The CDR3 DNA follows: TGTGCCAGCAGTCCTGACAGGGGGCCTGGAAACACCATATATTTT. It specifies CASSPDRGPGNTIYF.

This chain connects TRBV6-2 or TRBV6-3 to TRBJ1-6; 9 bases line up with TRBD1. Trimming took 6 bases from V and 9 from J; bases not matched to a gene: 9. Germline V gives CDR1 MNHEY, CDR2 SVGEGT. This CDR3 has 15 amino acids. The CDR3 nucleotides are TGTGCCAGCAGCCACGGACAGGGGAGCGGTTCACCCCTCCACTTT. Translated: CASSHGQGSGSPLHF.

The J gene is TRBJ2-7, the V gene TRBV5-1; 9 bases match TRBD1. Germline values: CDR1 SGHRS, CDR2 YFSETQ. V was clipped by 2 bases and J by 6 bases; unmatched bases: 12. The CDR3 runs to 16 residues. In nucleotides, the CDR3 is TGCGCCAGCAGCTTAGGCCCCTGGACAGGGGCAGGCGAGCAGTACTTC. Protein product: CASSLGPWTGAGEQYF.